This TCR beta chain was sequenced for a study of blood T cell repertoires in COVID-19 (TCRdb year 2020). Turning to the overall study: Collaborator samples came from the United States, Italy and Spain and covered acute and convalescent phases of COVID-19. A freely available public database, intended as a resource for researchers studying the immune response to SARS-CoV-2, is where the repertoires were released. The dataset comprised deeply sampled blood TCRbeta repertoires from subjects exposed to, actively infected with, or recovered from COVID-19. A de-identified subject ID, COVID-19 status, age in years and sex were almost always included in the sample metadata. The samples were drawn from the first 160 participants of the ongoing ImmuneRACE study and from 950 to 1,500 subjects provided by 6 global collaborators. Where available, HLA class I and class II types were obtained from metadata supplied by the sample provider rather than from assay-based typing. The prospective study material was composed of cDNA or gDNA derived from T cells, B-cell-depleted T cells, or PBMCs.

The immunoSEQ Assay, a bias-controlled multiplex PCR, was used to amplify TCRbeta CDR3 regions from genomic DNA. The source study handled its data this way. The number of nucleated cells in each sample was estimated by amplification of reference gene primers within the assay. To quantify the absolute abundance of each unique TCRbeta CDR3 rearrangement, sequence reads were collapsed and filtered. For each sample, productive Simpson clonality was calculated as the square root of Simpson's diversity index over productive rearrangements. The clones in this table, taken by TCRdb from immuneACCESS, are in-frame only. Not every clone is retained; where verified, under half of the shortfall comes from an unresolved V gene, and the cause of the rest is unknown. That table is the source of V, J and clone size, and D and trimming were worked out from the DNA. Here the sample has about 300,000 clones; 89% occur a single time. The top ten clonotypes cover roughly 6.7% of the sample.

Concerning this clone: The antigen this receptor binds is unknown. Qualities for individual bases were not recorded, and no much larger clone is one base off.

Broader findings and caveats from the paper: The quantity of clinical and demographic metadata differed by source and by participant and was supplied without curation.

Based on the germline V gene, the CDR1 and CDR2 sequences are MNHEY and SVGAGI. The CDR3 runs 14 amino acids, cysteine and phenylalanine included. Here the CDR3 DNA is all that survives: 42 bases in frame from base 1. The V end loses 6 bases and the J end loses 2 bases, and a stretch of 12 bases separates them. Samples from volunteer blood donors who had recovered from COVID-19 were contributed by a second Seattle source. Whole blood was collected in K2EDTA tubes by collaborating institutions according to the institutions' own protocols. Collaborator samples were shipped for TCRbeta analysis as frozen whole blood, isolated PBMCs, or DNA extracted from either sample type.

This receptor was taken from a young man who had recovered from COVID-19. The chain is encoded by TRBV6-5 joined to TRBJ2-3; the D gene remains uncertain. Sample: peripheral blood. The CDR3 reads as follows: CASRLVQVTDTQYF. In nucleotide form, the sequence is TGTGCCAGCAGGCTTGTCCAGGTCACAGATACGCAGTATTTT.